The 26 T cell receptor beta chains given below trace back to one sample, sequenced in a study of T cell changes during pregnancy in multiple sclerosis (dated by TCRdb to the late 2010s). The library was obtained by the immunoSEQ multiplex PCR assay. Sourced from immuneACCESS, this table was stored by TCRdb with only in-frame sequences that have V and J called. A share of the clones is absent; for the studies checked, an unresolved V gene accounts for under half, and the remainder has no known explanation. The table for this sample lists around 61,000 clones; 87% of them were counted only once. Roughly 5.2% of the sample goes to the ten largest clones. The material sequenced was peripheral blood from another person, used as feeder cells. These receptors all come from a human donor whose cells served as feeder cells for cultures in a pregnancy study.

CDR3 bases: TGCGCCAGCGGTTTAGGGACTAGCGGATACACAGATACGCAGTATTTT. Translation: CASGLGTSGYTDTQYF. The chain recombines TRBV5-1 with TRBJ2-3; 11 bases line up with TRBD2. This CDR3 is 16 amino acids long. Germline trimming cut 7 bases from V and 2 bases from J; bases unmatched to any gene: 9. Per the germline V gene, CDR1 is SGHRS and CDR2 is YFSETQ.

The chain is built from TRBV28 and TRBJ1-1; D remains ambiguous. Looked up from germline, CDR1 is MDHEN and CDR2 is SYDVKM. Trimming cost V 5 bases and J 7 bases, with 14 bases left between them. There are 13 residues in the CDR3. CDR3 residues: CASSPSAGREAFF. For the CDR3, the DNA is TGTGCCAGCAGTCCAAGCGCCGGGCGTGAAGCTTTCTTT.

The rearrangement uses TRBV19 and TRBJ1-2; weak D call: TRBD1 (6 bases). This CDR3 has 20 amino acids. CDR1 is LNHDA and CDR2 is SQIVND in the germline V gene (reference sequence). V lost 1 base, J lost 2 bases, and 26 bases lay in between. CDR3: CASSIVFPGAGSNLNYGYTF. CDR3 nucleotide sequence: TGTGCCAGTAGTATAGTATTTCCGGGGGCAGGTAGTAACCTGAACTATGGCTACACCTTC.

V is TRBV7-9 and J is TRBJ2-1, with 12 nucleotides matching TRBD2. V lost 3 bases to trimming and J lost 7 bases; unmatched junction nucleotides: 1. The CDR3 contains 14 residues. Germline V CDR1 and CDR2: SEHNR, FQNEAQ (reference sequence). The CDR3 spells CASSFGTSGNEQFF. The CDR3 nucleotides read TGTGCCAGCAGCTTCGGGACTAGCGGGAATGAGCAGTTCTTC.

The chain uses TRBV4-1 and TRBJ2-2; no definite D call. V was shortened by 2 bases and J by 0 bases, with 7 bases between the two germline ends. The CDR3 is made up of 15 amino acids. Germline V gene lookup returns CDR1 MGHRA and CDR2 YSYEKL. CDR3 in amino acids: CASSQLTPNTGELFF. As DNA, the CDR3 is TGCGCCAGCAGCCAACTAACACCGAACACCGGGGAGCTGTTTTTT.

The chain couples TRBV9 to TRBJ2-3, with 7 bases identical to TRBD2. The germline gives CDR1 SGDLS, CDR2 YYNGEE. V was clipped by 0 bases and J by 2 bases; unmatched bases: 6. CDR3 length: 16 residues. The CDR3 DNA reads TGTGCCAGCAGCGTAGGAGGGACTACCCTCACAGATACGCAGTATTTT. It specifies CASSVGGTTLTDTQYF.

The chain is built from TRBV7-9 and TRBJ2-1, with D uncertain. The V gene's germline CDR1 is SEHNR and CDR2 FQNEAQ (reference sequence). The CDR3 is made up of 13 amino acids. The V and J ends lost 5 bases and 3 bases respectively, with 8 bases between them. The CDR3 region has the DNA TGTGCCAGCAGCGGTAACTACTACAATGAGCAGTTCTTC. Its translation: CASSGNYYNEQFF. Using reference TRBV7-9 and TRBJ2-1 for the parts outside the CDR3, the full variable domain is DTGVSQNPRHKITKRGQNVTFRCDPISEHNRLYWYRQTLGQGPEFLTYFQNEAQLEKSRLLSDRFSAERPKGSFSTLEIQRTEQGDSAMYLCASSGNYYNEQFFGPGTRLTVL.

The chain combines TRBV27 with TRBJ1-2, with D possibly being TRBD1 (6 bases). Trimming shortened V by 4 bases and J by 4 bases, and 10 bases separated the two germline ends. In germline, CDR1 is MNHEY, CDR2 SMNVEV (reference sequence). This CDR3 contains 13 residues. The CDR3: CASSYRASYGYTF. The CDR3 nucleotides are TGTGCCAGCAGTTACAGGGCCAGCTATGGCTACACCTTC.

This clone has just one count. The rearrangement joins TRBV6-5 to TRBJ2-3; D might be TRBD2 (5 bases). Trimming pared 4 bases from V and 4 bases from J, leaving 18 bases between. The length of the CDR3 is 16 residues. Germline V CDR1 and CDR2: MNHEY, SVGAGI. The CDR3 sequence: CASSSRDRVSADTQYF. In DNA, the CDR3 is TGTGCCAGCAGTTCACGGGATAGGGTCAGCGCAGATACGCAGTATTTT.

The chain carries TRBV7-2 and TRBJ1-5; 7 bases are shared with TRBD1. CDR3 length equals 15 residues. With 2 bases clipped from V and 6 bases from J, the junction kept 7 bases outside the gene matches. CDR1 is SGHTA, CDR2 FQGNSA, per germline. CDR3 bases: TGTGCCAGCAGCTTACAGGGGGGCCAAAGTCAGCCCCAGCATTTT. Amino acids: CASSLQGGQSQPQHF.

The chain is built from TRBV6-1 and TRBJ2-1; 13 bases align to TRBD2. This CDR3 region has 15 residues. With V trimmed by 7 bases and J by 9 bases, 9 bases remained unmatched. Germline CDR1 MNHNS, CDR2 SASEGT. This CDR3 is CASTILAGGLGEQFF. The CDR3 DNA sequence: TGTGCCAGCACGATACTAGCGGGAGGGCTGGGTGAGCAGTTCTTC.

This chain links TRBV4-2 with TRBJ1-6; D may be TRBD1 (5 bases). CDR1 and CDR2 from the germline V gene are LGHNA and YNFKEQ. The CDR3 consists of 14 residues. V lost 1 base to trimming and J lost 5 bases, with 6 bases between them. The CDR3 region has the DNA TGTGCCAGCAGCCAAGGGGGGAATAATTCACCCCTCCACTTT. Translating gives CASSQGGNNSPLHF.

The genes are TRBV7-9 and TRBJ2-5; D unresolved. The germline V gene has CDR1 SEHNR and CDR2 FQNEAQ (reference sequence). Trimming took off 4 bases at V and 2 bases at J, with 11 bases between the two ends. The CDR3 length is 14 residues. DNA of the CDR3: TGTGCCAGCAGCTCCGGCGCGACTCAAGAGACCCAGTACTTC. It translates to CASSSGATQETQYF.

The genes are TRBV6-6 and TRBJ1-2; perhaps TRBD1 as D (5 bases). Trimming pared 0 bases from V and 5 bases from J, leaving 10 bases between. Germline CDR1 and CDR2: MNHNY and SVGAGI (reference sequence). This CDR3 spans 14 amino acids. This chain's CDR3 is CASSYSPTEYGYTF. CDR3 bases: TGTGCCAGCAGTTACTCGCCGACAGAATATGGCTACACCTTC.

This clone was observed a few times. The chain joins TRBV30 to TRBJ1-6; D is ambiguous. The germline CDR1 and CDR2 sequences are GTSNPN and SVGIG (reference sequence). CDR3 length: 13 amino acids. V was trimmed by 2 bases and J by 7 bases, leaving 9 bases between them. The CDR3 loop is CAWSNMGNSPLHF. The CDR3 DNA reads TGTGCCTGGAGTAACATGGGCAATTCACCCCTCCACTTT.

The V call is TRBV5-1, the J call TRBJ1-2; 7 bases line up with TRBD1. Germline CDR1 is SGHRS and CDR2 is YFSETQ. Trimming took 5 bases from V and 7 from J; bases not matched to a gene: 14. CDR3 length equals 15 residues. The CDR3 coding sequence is TGCGCCAGCAGGTATTCGACAGGGTCGTTCGGTGGCTACACCTTC. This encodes CASRYSTGSFGGYTF.

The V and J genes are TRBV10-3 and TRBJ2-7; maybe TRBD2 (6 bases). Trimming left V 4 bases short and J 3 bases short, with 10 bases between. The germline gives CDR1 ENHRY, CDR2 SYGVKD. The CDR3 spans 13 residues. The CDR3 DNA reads TGTGCCATCAGTGCACTAGCTTACTACGAGCAGTACTTC. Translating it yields CAISALAYYEQYF.

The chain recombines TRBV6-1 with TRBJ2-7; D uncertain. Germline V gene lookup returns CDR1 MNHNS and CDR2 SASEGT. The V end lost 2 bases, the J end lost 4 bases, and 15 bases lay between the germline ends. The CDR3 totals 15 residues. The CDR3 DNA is TGTGCCAGCAGTGAATCGATAGGGAATTCTTACGAGCAGTACTTC. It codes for CASSESIGNSYEQYF.

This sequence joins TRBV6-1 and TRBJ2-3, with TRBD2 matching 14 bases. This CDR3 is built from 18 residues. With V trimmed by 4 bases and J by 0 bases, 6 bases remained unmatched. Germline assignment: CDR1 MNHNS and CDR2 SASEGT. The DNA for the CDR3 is TGTGCCAGCAGTGGTGGACTAGCGGGGGGCACTAGCACAGATACGCAGTATTTT. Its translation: CASSGGLAGGTSTDTQYF.

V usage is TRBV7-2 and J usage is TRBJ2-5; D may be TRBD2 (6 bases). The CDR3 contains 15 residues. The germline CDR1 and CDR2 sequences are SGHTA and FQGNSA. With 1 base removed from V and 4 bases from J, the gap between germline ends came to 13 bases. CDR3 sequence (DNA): TGTGCCAGCAGCTTAGTACTCGGGGGAGGAGAGACCCAGTACTTC. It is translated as CASSLVLGGGETQYF.

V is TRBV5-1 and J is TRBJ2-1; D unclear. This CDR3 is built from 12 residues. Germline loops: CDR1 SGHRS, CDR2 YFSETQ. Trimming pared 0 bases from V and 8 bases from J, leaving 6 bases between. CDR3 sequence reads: CASSLANHEQFF. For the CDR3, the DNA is TGCGCCAGCAGCTTGGCCAATCATGAGCAGTTCTTC.

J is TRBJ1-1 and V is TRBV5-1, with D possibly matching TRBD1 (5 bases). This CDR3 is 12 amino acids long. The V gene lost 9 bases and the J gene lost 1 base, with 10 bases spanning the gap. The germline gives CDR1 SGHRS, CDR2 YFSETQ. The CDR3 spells CATRTGNTEAFF. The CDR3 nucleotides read TGCGCCACCAGAACAGGGAACACTGAAGCTTTCTTT.

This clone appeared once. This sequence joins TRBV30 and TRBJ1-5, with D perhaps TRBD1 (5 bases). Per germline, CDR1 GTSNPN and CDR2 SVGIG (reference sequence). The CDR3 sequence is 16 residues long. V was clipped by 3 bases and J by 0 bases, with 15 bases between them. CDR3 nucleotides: TGTGCCTGGAGCCCTCTGGGGGGGGATAGCAATCAGCCCCAGCATTTT. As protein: CAWSPLGGDSNQPQHF.

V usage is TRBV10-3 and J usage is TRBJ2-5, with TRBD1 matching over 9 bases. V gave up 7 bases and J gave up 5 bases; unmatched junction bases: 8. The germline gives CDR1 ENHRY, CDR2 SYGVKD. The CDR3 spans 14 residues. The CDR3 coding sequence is TGTGCCATCAAATCACAGGGGGCAGGGGAGACCCAGTACTTC. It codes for CAIKSQGAGETQYF.

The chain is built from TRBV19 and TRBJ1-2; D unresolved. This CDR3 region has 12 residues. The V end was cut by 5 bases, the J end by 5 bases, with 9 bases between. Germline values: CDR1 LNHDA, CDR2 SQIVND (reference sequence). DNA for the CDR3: TGTGCCAGTAGTCTTGACCCATATGGCTACACCTTC. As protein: CASSLDPYGYTF.

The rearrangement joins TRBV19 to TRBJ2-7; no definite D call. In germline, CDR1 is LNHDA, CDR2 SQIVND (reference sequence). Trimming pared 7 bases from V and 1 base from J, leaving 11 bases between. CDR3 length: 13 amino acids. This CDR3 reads CASTDPTSYEQYF. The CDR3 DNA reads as TGTGCCAGTACCGACCCCACTTCCTACGAGCAGTACTTC.